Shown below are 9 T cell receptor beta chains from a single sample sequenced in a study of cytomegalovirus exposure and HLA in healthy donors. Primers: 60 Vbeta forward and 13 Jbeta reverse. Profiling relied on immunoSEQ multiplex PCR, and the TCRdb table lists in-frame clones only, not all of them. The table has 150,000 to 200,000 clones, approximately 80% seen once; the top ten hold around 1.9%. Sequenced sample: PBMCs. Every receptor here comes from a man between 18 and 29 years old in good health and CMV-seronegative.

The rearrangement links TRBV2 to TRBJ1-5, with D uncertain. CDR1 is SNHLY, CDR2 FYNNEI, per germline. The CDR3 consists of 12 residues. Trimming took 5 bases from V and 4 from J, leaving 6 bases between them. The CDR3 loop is CASSLPNQPQHF. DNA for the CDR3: TGTGCCAGCAGTCTCCCTAATCAGCCCCAGCATTTT.

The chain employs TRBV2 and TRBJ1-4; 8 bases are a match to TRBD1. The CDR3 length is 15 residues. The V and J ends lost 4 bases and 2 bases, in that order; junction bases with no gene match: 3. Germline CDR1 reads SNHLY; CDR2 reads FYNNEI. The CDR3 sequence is CASSAYRGTNEKLFF. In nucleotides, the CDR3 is TGTGCCAGCAGTGCCTACAGGGGGACTAATGAAAAACTGTTTTTT.

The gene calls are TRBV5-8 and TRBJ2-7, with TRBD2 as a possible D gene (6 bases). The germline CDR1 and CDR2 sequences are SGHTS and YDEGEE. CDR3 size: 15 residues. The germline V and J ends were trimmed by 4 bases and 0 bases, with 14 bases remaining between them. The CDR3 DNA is TGTGCCAGCAGCCCTCGGGGGATGAGCTCCTACGAGCAGTACTTC. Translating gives CASSPRGMSSYEQYF.

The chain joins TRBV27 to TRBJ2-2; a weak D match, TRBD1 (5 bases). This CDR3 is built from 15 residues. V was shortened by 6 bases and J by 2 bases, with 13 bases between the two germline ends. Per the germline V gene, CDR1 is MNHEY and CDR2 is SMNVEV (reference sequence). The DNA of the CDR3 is TGTGCCAGCAGCCTTCTAGGGGAAAACACCGGGGAGCTGTTTTTT. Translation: CASSLLGENTGELFF.

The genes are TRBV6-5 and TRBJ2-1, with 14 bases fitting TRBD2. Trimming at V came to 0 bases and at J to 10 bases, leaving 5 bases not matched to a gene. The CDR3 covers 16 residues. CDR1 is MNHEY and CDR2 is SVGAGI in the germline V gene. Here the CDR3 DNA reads TGTGCCAGCAGTTACTCGTTGGGACTAGCGGGAGACGAGCAGTTCTTC. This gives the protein CASSYSLGLAGDEQFF.

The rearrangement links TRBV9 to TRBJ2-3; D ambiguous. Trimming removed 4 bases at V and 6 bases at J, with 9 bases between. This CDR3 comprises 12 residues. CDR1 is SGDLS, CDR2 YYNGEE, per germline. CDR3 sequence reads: CASSPRMDTQYF. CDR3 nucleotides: TGTGCCAGCAGCCCGCGGATGGATACGCAGTATTTT.

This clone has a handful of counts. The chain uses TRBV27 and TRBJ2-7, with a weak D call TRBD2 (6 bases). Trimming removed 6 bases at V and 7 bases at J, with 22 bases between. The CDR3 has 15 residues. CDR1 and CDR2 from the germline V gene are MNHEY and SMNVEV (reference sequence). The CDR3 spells CASSDRGSPQREQYF. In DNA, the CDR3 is TGTGCCAGCAGCGACCGGGGGAGTCCGCAGCGGGAGCAGTACTTC.

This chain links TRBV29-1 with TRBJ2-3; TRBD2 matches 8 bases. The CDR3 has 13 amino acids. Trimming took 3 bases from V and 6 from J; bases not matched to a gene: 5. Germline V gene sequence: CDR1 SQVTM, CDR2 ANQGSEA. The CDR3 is CSVDPTGGDTQYF. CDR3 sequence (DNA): TGCAGCGTTGACCCCACGGGGGGGGATACGCAGTATTTT.

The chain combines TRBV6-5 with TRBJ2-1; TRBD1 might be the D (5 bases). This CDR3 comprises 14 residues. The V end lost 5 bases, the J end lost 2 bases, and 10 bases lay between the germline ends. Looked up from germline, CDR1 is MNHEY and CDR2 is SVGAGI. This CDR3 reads CASSDRQPYNEQFF. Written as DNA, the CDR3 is TGTGCCAGCAGTGATAGACAGCCCTACAATGAGCAGTTCTTC.